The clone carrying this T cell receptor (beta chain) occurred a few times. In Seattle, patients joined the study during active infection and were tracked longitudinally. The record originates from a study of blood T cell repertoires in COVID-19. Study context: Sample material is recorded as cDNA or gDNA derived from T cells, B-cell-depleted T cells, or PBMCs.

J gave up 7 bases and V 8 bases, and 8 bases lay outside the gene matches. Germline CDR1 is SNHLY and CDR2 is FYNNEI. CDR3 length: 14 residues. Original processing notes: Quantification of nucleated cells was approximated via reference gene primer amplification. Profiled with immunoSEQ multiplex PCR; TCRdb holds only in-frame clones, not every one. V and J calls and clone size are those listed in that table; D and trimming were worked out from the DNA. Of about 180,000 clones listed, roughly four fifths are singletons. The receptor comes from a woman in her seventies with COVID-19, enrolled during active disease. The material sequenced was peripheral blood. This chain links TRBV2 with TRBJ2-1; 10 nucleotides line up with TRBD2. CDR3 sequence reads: CASRTSGTFNEQFF. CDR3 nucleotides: TGTGCCAGCCGGACTAGCGGTACCTTTAATGAGCAGTTCTTC.